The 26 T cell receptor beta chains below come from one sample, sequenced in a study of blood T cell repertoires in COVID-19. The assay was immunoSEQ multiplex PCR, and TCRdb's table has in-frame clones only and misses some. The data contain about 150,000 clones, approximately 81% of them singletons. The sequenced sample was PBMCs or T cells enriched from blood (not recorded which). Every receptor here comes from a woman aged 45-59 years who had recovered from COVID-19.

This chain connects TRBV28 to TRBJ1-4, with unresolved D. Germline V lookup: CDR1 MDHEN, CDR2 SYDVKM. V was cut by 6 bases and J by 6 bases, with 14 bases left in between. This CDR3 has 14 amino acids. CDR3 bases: TGTGCCAGCAGCCTCGGAGCGACCTATGAAAAACTGTTTTTT. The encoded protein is CASSLGATYEKLFF.

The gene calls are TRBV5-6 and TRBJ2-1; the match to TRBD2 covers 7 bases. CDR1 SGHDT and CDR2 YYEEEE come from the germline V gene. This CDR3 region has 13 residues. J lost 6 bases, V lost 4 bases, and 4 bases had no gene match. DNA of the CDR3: TGTGCCAGCAGCCCCCGCGGGGGCAATGAGCAGTTCTTC. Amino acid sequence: CASSPRGGNEQFF.

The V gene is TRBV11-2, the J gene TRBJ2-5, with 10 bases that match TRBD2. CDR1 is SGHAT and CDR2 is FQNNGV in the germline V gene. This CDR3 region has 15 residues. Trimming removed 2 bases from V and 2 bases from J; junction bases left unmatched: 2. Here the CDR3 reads CASSLLAGGQETQYF. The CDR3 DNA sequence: TGTGCCAGCAGCTTATTAGCGGGGGGACAAGAGACCCAGTACTTC. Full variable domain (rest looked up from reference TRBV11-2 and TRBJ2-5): EAGVAQSPRYKIIEKRQSVAFWCNPISGHATLYWYQQILGQGPKLLIQFQNNGVVDDSQLPKDRFSAERLKGVDSTLKIQPAKLEDSAVYLCASSLLAGGQETQYFGPGTRLLVL.

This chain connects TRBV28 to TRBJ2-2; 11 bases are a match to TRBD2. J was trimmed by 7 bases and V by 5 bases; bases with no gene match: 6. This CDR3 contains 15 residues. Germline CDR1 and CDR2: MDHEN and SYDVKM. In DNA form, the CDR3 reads TGTGCCAGCAGTAGCCCGGGACTAGCGGTCGGGGAGCTGTTTTTT. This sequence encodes CASSSPGLAVGELFF.

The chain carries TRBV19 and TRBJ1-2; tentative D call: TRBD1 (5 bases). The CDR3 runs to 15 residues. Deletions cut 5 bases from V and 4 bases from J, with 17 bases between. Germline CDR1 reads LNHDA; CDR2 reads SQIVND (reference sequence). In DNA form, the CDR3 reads TGTGCCAGTAGTCCCCTAAGCAGGGCCGGCTATGGCTACACCTTC. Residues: CASSPLSRAGYGYTF.

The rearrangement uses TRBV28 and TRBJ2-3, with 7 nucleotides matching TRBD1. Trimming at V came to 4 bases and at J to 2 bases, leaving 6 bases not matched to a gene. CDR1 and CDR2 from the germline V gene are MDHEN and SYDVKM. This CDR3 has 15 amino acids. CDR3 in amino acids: CASSSYRGLTDTQYF. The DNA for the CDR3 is TGTGCCAGCAGTTCCTACAGGGGCCTCACAGATACGCAGTATTTT.

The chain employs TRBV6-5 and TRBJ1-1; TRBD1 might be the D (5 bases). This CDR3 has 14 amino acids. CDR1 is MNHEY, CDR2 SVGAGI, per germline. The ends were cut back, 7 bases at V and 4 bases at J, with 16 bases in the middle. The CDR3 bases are TGTGCCAGCACTTTTACAGGTGGCTCCACTGAAGCTTTCTTT. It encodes CASTFTGGSTEAFF.

The CDR3 protein is CATSVDKAGGQRYTF. The CDR3 coding sequence is TGTGCCACCAGCGTGGATAAGGCAGGGGGCCAGCGCTACACCTTC. This rearrangement joins TRBV15 to TRBJ1-2; 8 nucleotides line up with TRBD1. From germline, CDR1 is LNHNV and CDR2 YYDKDF (reference sequence). The CDR3 spans 15 residues. V was clipped by 5 bases and J by 9 bases; unmatched bases: 14.

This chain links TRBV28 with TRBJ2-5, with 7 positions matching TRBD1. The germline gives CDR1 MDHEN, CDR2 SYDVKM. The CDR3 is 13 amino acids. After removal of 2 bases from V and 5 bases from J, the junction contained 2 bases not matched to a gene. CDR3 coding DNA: TGTGCCAGCAGTTTAGCAGGGGGTGAGACCCAGTACTTC. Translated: CASSLAGGETQYF.

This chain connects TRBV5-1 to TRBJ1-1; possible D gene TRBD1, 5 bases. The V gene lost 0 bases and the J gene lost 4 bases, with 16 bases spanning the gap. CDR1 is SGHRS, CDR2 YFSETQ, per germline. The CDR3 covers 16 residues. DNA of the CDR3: TGCGCCAGCAGCTTGGGGGCATACAGGAAAGGCACTGAAGCTTTCTTT. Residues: CASSLGAYRKGTEAFF.

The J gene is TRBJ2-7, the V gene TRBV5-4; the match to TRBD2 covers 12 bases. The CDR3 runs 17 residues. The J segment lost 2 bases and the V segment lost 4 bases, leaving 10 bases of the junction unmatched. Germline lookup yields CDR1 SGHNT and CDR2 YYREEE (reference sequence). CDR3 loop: CASSIGTSGPNTYEQYF. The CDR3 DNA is TGTGCCAGCAGCATAGGGACTAGCGGGCCGAATACCTACGAGCAGTACTTC.

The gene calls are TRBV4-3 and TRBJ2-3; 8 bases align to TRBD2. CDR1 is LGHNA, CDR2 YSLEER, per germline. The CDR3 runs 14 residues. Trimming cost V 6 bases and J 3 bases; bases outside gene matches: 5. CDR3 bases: TGCGCCAGCAGGAGAAGCGGGAGTACAGATACGCAGTATTTT. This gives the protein CASRRSGSTDTQYF.

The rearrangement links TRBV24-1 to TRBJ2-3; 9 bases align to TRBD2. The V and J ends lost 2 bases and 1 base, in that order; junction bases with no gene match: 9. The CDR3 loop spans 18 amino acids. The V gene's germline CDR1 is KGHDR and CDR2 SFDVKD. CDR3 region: CATSDSSIAGEGTDTQYF. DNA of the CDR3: TGTGCCACCAGTGATTCCTCGATAGCGGGGGAAGGCACAGATACGCAGTATTTT.

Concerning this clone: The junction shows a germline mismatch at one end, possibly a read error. The CDR3 nucleotides are TGTGCCAACAGCCGACAGAATAATTCACCCCTCCACTTT. It yields the protein CANSRQNNSPLHF. The V gene is TRBV11-2, the J gene TRBJ1-6, with D possibly TRBD1 on 5 matching bases. CDR1 is SGHAT and CDR2 is FQNNGV in the germline V gene. The CDR3 runs to 13 residues.

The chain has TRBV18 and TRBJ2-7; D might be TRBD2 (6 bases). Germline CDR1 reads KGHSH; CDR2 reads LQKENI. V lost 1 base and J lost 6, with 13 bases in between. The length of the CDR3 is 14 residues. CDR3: CASSPRTLGGEQYF. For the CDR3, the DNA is TGTGCCAGCTCACCACGGACCCTCGGGGGCGAGCAGTACTTC.

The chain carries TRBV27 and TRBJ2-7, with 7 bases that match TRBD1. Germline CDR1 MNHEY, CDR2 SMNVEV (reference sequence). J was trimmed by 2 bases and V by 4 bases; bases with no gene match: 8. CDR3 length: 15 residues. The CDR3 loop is CASSSHRGPPYEQYF. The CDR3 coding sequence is TGTGCCAGCAGTTCCCACAGGGGACCCCCCTACGAGCAGTACTTC.

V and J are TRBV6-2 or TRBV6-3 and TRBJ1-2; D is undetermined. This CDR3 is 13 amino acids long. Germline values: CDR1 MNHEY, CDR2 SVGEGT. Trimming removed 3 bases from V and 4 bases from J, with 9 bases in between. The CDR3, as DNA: TGTGCCAGCAGTTATTCCCAGGTCTATGGCTACACCTTC. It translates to CASSYSQVYGYTF.

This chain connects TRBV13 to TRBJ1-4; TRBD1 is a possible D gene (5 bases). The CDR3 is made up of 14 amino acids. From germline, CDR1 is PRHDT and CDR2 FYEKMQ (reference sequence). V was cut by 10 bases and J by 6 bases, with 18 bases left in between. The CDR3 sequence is CATSFSGGDEKLFF. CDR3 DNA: TGTGCCACCTCCTTCTCCGGGGGTGATGAAAAACTGTTTTTT.

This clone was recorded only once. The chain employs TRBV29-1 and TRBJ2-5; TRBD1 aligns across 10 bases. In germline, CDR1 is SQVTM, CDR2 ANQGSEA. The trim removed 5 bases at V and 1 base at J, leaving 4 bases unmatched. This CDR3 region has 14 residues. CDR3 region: CSVRQGASQETQYF. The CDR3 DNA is TGCAGCGTTCGACAGGGGGCCAGCCAAGAGACCCAGTACTTC. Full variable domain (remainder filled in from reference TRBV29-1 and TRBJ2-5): SAVISQKPSRDICQRGTSLTIQCQVDSQVTMMFWYRQQPGQSLTLIATANQGSEATYESGFVIDKFPISRPNLTFSTLTVSNMSPEDSSIYLCSVRQGASQETQYFGPGTRLLVL.

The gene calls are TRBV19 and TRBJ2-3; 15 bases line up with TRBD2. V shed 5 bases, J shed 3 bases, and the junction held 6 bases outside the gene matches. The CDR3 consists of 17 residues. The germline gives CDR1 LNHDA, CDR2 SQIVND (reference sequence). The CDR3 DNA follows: TGTGCCAGTAGTCTCGGACTAGCGGGAGGGCAGACAGATACGCAGTATTTT. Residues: CASSLGLAGGQTDTQYF.

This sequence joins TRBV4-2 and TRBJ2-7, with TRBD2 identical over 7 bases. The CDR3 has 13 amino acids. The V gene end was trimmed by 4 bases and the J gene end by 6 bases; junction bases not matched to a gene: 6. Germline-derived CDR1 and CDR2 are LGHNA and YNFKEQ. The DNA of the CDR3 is TGTGCCAGCAGCCGTGGGAGGGATAGCGAGCAGTACTTC. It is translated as CASSRGRDSEQYF.

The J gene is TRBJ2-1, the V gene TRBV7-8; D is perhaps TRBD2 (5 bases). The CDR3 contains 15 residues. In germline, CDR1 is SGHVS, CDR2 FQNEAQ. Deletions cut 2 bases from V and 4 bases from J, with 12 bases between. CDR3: CASSLRGKEYNEQFF. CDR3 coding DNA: TGTGCCAGCAGCTTACGAGGGAAGGAGTACAATGAGCAGTTCTTC.

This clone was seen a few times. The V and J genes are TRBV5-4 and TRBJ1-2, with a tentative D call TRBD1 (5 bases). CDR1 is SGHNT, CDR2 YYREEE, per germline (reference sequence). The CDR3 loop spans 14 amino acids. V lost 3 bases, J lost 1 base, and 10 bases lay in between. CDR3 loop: CASSSGGVNYGYTF. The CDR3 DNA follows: TGTGCCAGCAGCTCCGGAGGGGTTAACTATGGCTACACCTTC.

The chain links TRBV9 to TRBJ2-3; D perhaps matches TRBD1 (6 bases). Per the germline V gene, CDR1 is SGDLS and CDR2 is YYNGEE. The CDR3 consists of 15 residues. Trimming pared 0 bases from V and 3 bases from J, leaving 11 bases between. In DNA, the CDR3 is TGTGCCAGCAGCGTAGTGGGGACACAAACAGATACGCAGTATTTT. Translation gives CASSVVGTQTDTQYF.

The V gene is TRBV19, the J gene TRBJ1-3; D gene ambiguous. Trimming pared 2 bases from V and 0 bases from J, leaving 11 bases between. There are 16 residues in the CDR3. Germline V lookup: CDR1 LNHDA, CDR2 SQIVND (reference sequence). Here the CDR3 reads CASSILTGNSGNTIYF. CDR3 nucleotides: TGTGCCAGTAGTATACTCACGGGGAACTCTGGAAACACCATATATTTT. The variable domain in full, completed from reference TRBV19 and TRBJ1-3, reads DGGITQSPKYLFRKEGQNVTLSCEQNLNHDAMYWYRQDPGQGLRLIYYSQIVNDFQKGDIAEGYSVSREKKESFPLTVTSAQKNPTAFYLCASSILTGNSGNTIYFGEGSWLTVV.

The CDR3 here is CASSGGDRISYEQYF. DNA of the CDR3: TGTGCCAGCAGTGGGGGGGACAGAATCTCCTACGAGCAGTACTTC. The rearrangement uses TRBV25-1 and TRBJ2-7; a possible D gene is TRBD1 (7 bases). CDR1 MGHDK and CDR2 SYGVNS come from the germline V gene. The CDR3 is 15 amino acids. The germline V and J ends were trimmed by 4 bases and 0 bases, with 13 bases remaining between them.